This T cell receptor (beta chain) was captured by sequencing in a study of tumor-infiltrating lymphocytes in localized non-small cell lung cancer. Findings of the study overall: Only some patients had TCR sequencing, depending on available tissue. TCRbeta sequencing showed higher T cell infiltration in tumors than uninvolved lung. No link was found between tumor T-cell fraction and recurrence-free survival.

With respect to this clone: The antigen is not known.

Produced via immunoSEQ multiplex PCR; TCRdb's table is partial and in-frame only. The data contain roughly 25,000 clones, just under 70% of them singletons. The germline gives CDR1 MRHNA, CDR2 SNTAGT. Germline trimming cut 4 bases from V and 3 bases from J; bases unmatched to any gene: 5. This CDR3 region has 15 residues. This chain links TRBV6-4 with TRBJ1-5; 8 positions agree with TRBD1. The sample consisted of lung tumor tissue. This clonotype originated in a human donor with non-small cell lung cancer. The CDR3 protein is CASSAQGAINQPQHF. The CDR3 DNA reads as TGTGCCAGCAGTGCCCAGGGGGCTATCAATCAGCCCCAGCATTTT.